This entry lists 25 T cell receptor beta chains sequenced from one sample in a study of blood T cell repertoires in COVID-19. Sequencing used immunoSEQ multiplex PCR; TCRdb keeps in-frame clones, though not all of them. The sample carries under 200,000 clones, around 85% recorded once. The specimen sequenced was PBMCs or T cells enriched from blood (not recorded which). These receptors were collected from a woman between 35 and 50 years old with acute COVID-19.

This chain links TRBV12-3 or TRBV12-4 with TRBJ2-5; TRBD1 might be the D (6 bases). Trimming stripped 8 bases from V and 3 bases from J, with 13 bases between. The CDR3 runs to 13 residues. The CDR3 sequence: CASRLGGKETQYF. For the CDR3, the DNA is TGTGCCAGCCGACTTGGGGGCAAAGAGACCCAGTACTTC.

The V call is TRBV6-2 or TRBV6-3, the J call TRBJ2-3; weak D call: TRBD1 (6 bases). Germline loops: CDR1 MNHEY, CDR2 SVGEGT. V was trimmed by 0 bases and J by 6 bases, leaving 16 bases between them. The CDR3 extends over 16 amino acids. The CDR3 sequence is CASSYSPDSLGDTQYF. In DNA form, the CDR3 reads TGTGCCAGCAGTTACTCCCCGGACAGCTTAGGGGATACGCAGTATTTT.

This clone was detected once. The chain combines TRBV30 with TRBJ1-1; D may be TRBD1 (5 bases). Trimming pared 3 bases from V and 0 bases from J, leaving 11 bases between. The CDR3 spans 14 residues. Germline V CDR1 and CDR2: GTSNPN, SVGIG (reference sequence). The DNA of the CDR3 is TGTGCCTGGAGCCTAGGGGTTTTGAACACTGAAGCTTTCTTT. It specifies CAWSLGVLNTEAFF. The entire variable domain, with the rest obtained from reference TRBV30 and TRBJ1-1, is as follows: SQTIHQWPATLVQPVGSPLSLECTVEGTSNPNLYWYRQAAGRGLQLLFYSVGIGQISSEVPQNLSASRPQDRQFILSSKKLLLSDSGFYLCAWSLGVLNTEAFFGQGTRLTVV.

This sequence joins TRBV6-5 and TRBJ2-7; 14 bases align to TRBD2. The length of the CDR3 is 16 residues. The trim removed 0 bases at V and 7 bases at J, leaving 5 bases unmatched. Germline values: CDR1 MNHEY, CDR2 SVGAGI. In DNA, the CDR3 is TGTGCCAGCAGTTACTCTTCCGGGACTAGCGGGAGAGAGCAGTACTTC. This sequence encodes CASSYSSGTSGREQYF.

The chain is built from TRBV5-1 and TRBJ2-3; a possible D gene is TRBD1 (5 bases). The V gene's germline CDR1 is SGHRS and CDR2 YFSETQ. Deletions cut 3 bases from V and 3 bases from J, with 23 bases between. The CDR3 contains 18 residues. The CDR3 bases are TGCGCCAGCAGCTCCGAGCCTCAGGGCTATCTGGTGACAGATACGCAGTATTTT. This sequence encodes CASSSEPQGYLVTDTQYF.

This chain links TRBV27 with TRBJ1-2; the D is unclear. V gave up 6 bases and J gave up 7 bases, with 12 bases separating them. Germline assignment: CDR1 MNHEY and CDR2 SMNVEV (reference sequence). The CDR3 runs to 12 residues. The CDR3 DNA reads TGTGCCAGCAGACCCTCCGAGGGTGGCTACACCTTC. Translating it yields CASRPSEGGYTF.

The sample holds a few counts of this clone. The rearrangement uses TRBV18 and TRBJ2-7; tentatively, D is TRBD2 (6 bases). The germline gives CDR1 KGHSH, CDR2 LQKENI. The ends were cut back, 2 bases at V and 0 bases at J, with 11 bases in the middle. This CDR3 spans 15 amino acids. Here the CDR3 reads CASSPGTLSSYEQYF. In DNA, the CDR3 is TGTGCCAGCTCACCAGGGACTCTGAGCTCCTACGAGCAGTACTTC.

The V call is TRBV3-1 (or the pseudogene TRBV3-2), the J call TRBJ2-1; tentative D call: TRBD2 (6 bases). The germline V and J ends were trimmed by 2 bases and 0 bases, with 8 bases remaining between them. This CDR3 comprises 15 residues. In germline, CDR1 is LGHDT, CDR2 YNNKEL (reference sequence). In DNA, the CDR3 is TGTGCCAGCAGCCAAATCGGGAGCTCCTACAATGAGCAGTTCTTC. It encodes CASSQIGSSYNEQFF.

This sequence joins TRBV10-3 and TRBJ1-2; 9 bases agree with TRBD1. CDR1 is ENHRY, CDR2 SYGVKD, per germline. The CDR3 is 14 amino acids. V dropped 10 bases and J dropped 6; count of bases not matched to a gene: 12. CDR3: CATSGDREADGYTF. CDR3 nucleotide sequence: TGTGCCACCTCCGGGGACAGGGAAGCGGATGGCTACACCTTC.

The rearrangement links TRBV2 to TRBJ2-7; D may be TRBD1 (5 bases). Trimming left V 1 base short and J 9 bases short, with 10 bases between. Germline V lookup: CDR1 SNHLY, CDR2 FYNNEI. The CDR3 spans 12 residues. The CDR3 region has the DNA TGTGCCAGCAGTGAAGAAGGGCAGGGGCAGTACGTC. Translation gives CASSEEGQGQYV.

This clone was counted only a few times. The chain has TRBV7-3 and TRBJ1-1; D ambiguous. The CDR3 loop spans 13 amino acids. With 5 bases removed from V and 5 bases from J, the gap between germline ends came to 12 bases. Germline values: CDR1 SGHTA, CDR2 FQGTGA. In DNA, the CDR3 is TGTGCCAGCAGCCCCATAACGAGTACTGAAGCTTTCTTT. Translation gives CASSPITSTEAFF. Together with reference TRBV7-3 and TRBJ1-1, the CDR3 gives the full variable domain: GAGVSQTPSNKVTEKGKYVELRCDPISGHTALYWYRQSLGQGPEFLIYFQGTGAADDSGLPNDRFFAVRPEGSVSTLKIQRTERGDSAVYLCASSPITSTEAFFGQGTRLTVV.

This chain joins TRBV5-1 and TRBJ2-1, with 10 bases fitting TRBD1. The CDR3 contains 15 residues. V dropped 0 bases and J dropped 8; count of bases not matched to a gene: 5. Germline loops: CDR1 SGHRS, CDR2 YFSETQ. The CDR3 sequence is CASSLGQGAIDEQFF. CDR3 DNA sequence: TGCGCCAGCAGCTTGGGACAGGGGGCGATAGATGAGCAGTTCTTC.

This chain links TRBV11-2 with TRBJ1-1; D remains unclear. V lost 4 bases to trimming and J lost 3 bases, with 9 bases between them. The CDR3 consists of 13 residues. Germline V gives CDR1 SGHAT, CDR2 FQNNGV. This CDR3 is CASSSGIDTEAFF. CDR3 nucleotides: TGTGCCAGCAGCTCAGGCATAGACACTGAAGCTTTCTTT.

In this sample, this clone turned up once. The chain is built from TRBV6-6 and TRBJ1-5; 9 bases map to TRBD1. This CDR3 has 15 residues. Germline loops: CDR1 MNHNY, CDR2 SVGAGI (reference sequence). After removal of 6 bases from V and 3 bases from J, the junction contained 6 bases not matched to a gene. As DNA, the CDR3 is TGTGCCAGCAGGCGCCGGGACAGGGACAATCAGCCCCAGCATTTT. Its translation: CASRRRDRDNQPQHF.

CDR3 bases: TGTGCCAGCGCTACCCTAGCGGGAGTGGGGAATGAGCAGTTCTTC. This codes for CASATLAGVGNEQFF. The V gene is TRBV18, the J gene TRBJ2-1; 10 bases fit TRBD2. The CDR3 has 15 residues. V was clipped by 8 bases and J by 7 bases; unmatched bases: 11. The germline gives CDR1 KGHSH, CDR2 LQKENI.

This chain joins TRBV10-3 and TRBJ1-1, with 11 bases matching TRBD1. The CDR3 loop spans 14 amino acids. Germline loops: CDR1 ENHRY, CDR2 SYGVKD. With V trimmed by 7 bases and J by 7 bases, 8 bases remained unmatched. CDR3: CAINTDRGHGEAFF. In DNA form, the CDR3 reads TGTGCCATCAACACGGACAGGGGGCATGGTGAAGCTTTCTTT.

The chain joins TRBV12-5 to TRBJ2-1; 10 positions match TRBD2. There are 11 residues in the CDR3. V was pared by 7 bases and J by 16 bases, with 7 bases of the junction left unmatched. CDR1 is LGHNT, CDR2 FRNRAP, per germline. The CDR3 protein is CASALLAGVFF. In DNA, the CDR3 is TGTGCTAGTGCCTTGCTAGCGGGAGTATTCTTC.

The chain uses TRBV4-1 and TRBJ2-1; 13 positions agree with TRBD2. The V gene's germline CDR1 is MGHRA and CDR2 YSYEKL. After removal of 10 bases from V and 0 bases from J, the junction contained 21 bases not matched to a gene. The CDR3 has 21 residues. The CDR3 nucleotides are TGCGCCAACTTACCGGGACTAGCGGGACCCTCTCGGGGCCACTCCTACAATGAGCAGTTCTTC. This translates into CANLPGLAGPSRGHSYNEQFF.

The J gene is TRBJ1-6, the V gene TRBV6-5; the D gene is possibly TRBD1 (5 bases). The CDR3 has 11 amino acids. Per germline, CDR1 MNHEY and CDR2 SVGAGI. The V end was cut by 6 bases, the J end by 8 bases, with 5 bases between. For the CDR3, the DNA is TGTGCCAGCAGAGGGGATTCACCCCTCCACTTT. Protein: CASRGDSPLHF.

This clone was seen a handful of times. This rearrangement joins TRBV5-1 to TRBJ2-7, with a possible D match to TRBD1 (7 bases). This CDR3 comprises 16 residues. Per the germline V gene, CDR1 is SGHRS and CDR2 is YFSETQ. Trimming took off 4 bases at V and 6 bases at J, with 23 bases between the two ends. The DNA for the CDR3 is TGCGCCAGCAGCGCCCGACAGGGAGGAGTACTACGCGAGCAGTACTTC. It translates to CASSARQGGVLREQYF.

This chain uses TRBV9 with TRBJ2-5; no definite D call. The CDR3 totals 13 residues. V was pared by 4 bases and J by 4 bases, with 11 bases between. Germline-derived CDR1 and CDR2 are SGDLS and YYNGEE. CDR3 bases: TGTGCCAGCAGCTCCCCTCTCGTAGAGACCCAGTACTTC. It encodes CASSSPLVETQYF.

V and J are TRBV9 and TRBJ1-4, with no clear D. Germline loops: CDR1 SGDLS, CDR2 YYNGEE. CDR3 length: 14 residues. V lost 0 bases and J lost 7, with 10 bases in between. CDR3 bases: TGTGCCAGCAGCGTAGCTCACAACAGTGAAAAACTGTTTTTT. Translated: CASSVAHNSEKLFF. Looking up the rest from reference TRBV9 and TRBJ1-4 gives the full variable domain: DSGVTQTPKHLITATGQRVTLRCSPRSGDLSVYWYQQSLDQGLQFLIQYYNGEERAKGNILERFSAQQFPDLHSELNLSSLELGDSALYFCASSVAHNSEKLFFGSGTQLSVL.

The chain recombines TRBV30 with TRBJ1-4; D possibly corresponds to TRBD1 (5 bases). The V end was cut by 3 bases, the J end by 3 bases, with 14 bases between. Germline-derived CDR1 and CDR2 are GTSNPN and SVGIG (reference sequence). This CDR3 region has 15 residues. The DNA of the CDR3 is TGTGCCTGGAGAGGGACTTCTAAGGCTAATGAAAAACTGTTTTTT. Its translation: CAWRGTSKANEKLFF.

The chain is built from TRBV29-1 and TRBJ1-5, with 9 bases matching TRBD1. Germline values: CDR1 SQVTM, CDR2 ANQGSEA. V shed 6 bases, J shed 7 bases, and the junction held 10 bases outside the gene matches. The CDR3 runs 14 residues. CDR3 residues: CSVAAGTGNQPQHF. The CDR3 nucleotides are TGCAGCGTAGCTGCCGGGACAGGGAACCAGCCCCAGCATTTT.

The chain employs TRBV7-3 and TRBJ1-1; a weak D match, TRBD1 (6 bases). The CDR3 has 17 amino acids. The germline gives CDR1 SGHTA, CDR2 FQGTGA. With 5 bases removed from V and 3 bases from J, the gap between germline ends came to 22 bases. DNA for the CDR3: TGTGCCAGCAGCGCCCAACAGGGAGGGAGTTGGGACACTGAAGCTTTCTTT. Translating gives CASSAQQGGSWDTEAFF.